The 14 T cell receptor beta chains in this list originate from one sample, sequenced in a study of PD-1 blockade in classical Hodgkin lymphoma. Clones were read by immunoSEQ multiplex PCR, and TCRdb kept only the in-frame ones, dropping some. The sample holds under 30,000 clones; roughly 87% are singletons and the top ten take about 2.6%. Brentuximab vedotin exposure varied, and every patient relapsed after autologous stem cell transplantation. Negative magnetic selection isolated CD4+ T cells from thawed PBMCs. The sample in question was CD4+ T cells from blood, obtained at baseline. These receptors originate from a human donor with classical Hodgkin lymphoma.

The chain has TRBV6-6 and TRBJ2-1; a weak D match, TRBD1 (5 bases). The V end was cut by 6 bases, the J end by 6 bases, with 12 bases between. This CDR3 has 13 amino acids. Germline loops: CDR1 MNHNY, CDR2 SVGAGI (reference sequence). The CDR3 region is CASRLRQGNEQFF. CDR3 coding DNA: TGTGCCAGCAGGCTCAGGCAGGGCAATGAGCAGTTCTTC.

The CDR3 protein is CASSLKSGTGGNTIYF. As DNA, the CDR3 is TGTGCCAGCAGCCTAAAATCCGGGACTGGTGGAAACACCATATATTTT. The V call is TRBV11-2, the J call TRBJ1-3; a weak D match, TRBD1 (5 bases). The V and J ends lost 5 bases and 3 bases respectively, with 17 bases between them. The CDR3 length is 16 residues. Per the germline V gene, CDR1 is SGHAT and CDR2 is FQNNGV.

The V gene is TRBV19, the J gene TRBJ2-2, with D unclear. The CDR3 has 14 residues. Between the trimmed V and J ends, which lost 0 bases and 8 bases, there was a span of 10 bases. Germline V gives CDR1 LNHDA, CDR2 SQIVND (reference sequence). For the CDR3, the DNA is TGTGCCAGTAGTATAGATCTATTCTCTGGGGAGCTGTTTTTT. It yields the protein CASSIDLFSGELFF.

V is TRBV4-1 and J is TRBJ2-3, with 9 positions matching TRBD2. Losses at the gene ends were 2 bases for V and 7 bases for J; bases not matched to a gene: 10. Germline V gives CDR1 MGHRA, CDR2 YSYEKL. The CDR3 runs 16 residues. CDR3 bases: TGCGCCAGCAGCCAATTAGCGGGAGTAATGTCGAATACGCAGTATTTT. Protein product: CASSQLAGVMSNTQYF.

V gene TRBV27 combines with J gene TRBJ1-1; 7 bases line up with TRBD1. CDR1 is MNHEY and CDR2 is SMNVEV in the germline V gene (reference sequence). J was trimmed by 4 bases and V by 0 bases; bases with no gene match: 5. This CDR3 is built from 15 residues. The CDR3 region has the DNA TGTGCCAGCAGTTTATCGTGGGCAGGGGGCACTGAAGCTTTCTTT. Translation: CASSLSWAGGTEAFF.

V and J are TRBV4-3 and TRBJ2-4; a weak D match, TRBD2 (6 bases). Germline CDR1 reads LGHNA; CDR2 reads YSLEER. The CDR3 runs to 17 residues. Between the trimmed V and J ends, which lost 1 base and 0 bases, there was a span of 13 bases. CDR3 DNA sequence: TGCGCCAGCAGCCAAGGAGACGGGAGTCTAGCCAAAAACATTCAGTACTTC. Residues: CASSQGDGSLAKNIQYF.

The genes are TRBV7-2 and TRBJ1-4; D is unclear. With 4 bases removed from V and 3 bases from J, the gap between germline ends came to 6 bases. The germline V gene encodes CDR1 SGHTA and CDR2 FQGNSA. This CDR3 has 13 residues. The chain's CDR3 is CASSWAANEKLFF. The CDR3 coding sequence is TGTGCCAGCAGCTGGGCCGCTAATGAAAAACTGTTTTTT.

A single count supports this clone. The chain recombines TRBV5-1 with TRBJ2-2; 8 nucleotides align to TRBD1. The V gene end was trimmed by 3 bases and the J gene end by 5 bases; junction bases not matched to a gene: 6. Germline CDR1 and CDR2: SGHRS and YFSETQ. This CDR3 is 15 amino acids long. CDR3 in amino acids: CASSSTGASTGELFF. DNA of the CDR3: TGCGCCAGCAGCTCGACAGGGGCGAGTACCGGGGAGCTGTTTTTT.

The V and J genes are TRBV11-1 and TRBJ2-6; TRBD1 aligns across 7 bases. Germline-derived CDR1 and CDR2 are SGHAT and FQDESV (reference sequence). The V and J ends lost 5 bases and 0 bases, in that order; junction bases with no gene match: 10. The CDR3 has 18 residues. CDR3 nucleotides: TGTGCCAGCAGCCGAGGGGGCAGATTAACCTCTGGGGCCAACGTCCTGACTTTC. Its translation: CASSRGGRLTSGANVLTF.

This clone turned up a few times. The rearrangement joins TRBV19 to TRBJ1-2; D is possibly TRBD1 (6 bases). Germline CDR1 is LNHDA and CDR2 is SQIVND (reference sequence). Trimming took off 2 bases at V and 8 bases at J, with 18 bases between the two ends. The CDR3 contains 15 residues. CDR3 in amino acids: CASSISGGAGVGYTF. The CDR3 DNA reads as TGTGCCAGTAGTATATCTGGGGGCGCGGGTGTCGGCTACACCTTC.

V gene TRBV4-1 combines with J gene TRBJ1-1; TRBD1 matches 12 bases. Germline CDR1 reads MGHRA; CDR2 reads YSYEKL. V lost 2 bases and J lost 3; bases outside the gene matches: 13. CDR3 size: 19 residues. The CDR3 loop is CASSQNPGTGGRWDTEAFF. The CDR3 bases are TGCGCCAGCAGCCAAAACCCCGGGACAGGGGGCAGGTGGGACACTGAAGCTTTCTTT.

The V gene is TRBV6-4, the J gene TRBJ1-2; the D gene is possibly TRBD1 (6 bases). Germline V gene sequence: CDR1 MRHNA, CDR2 SNTAGT. V lost 2 bases and J 6 bases, leaving 19 bases between the germline ends. This CDR3 has 16 amino acids. For the CDR3, the DNA is TGTGCCAGCAGTGACCAATCTCCAGGGGCGTCGGATGGCTACACCTTC. Its translation: CASSDQSPGASDGYTF.

This chain joins TRBV5-1 and TRBJ2-1; 8 bases fit TRBD2. V was pared by 0 bases and J by 9 bases, with 11 bases of the junction left unmatched. This CDR3 is 16 amino acids long. Germline CDR1 reads SGHRS; CDR2 reads YFSETQ. The CDR3 spells CASSLGTGGPWSEQFF. CDR3 coding DNA: TGCGCCAGCAGCTTGGGGACGGGAGGGCCTTGGAGTGAGCAGTTCTTC.

The chain is built from TRBV19 and TRBJ2-7; 12 bases fit TRBD2. J lost 5 bases, V lost 5 bases, and 16 bases had no gene match. The germline gives CDR1 LNHDA, CDR2 SQIVND (reference sequence). CDR3 length equals 18 residues. The CDR3 reads CASSGSDRLAGEGNEQYF. The CDR3 coding sequence is TGTGCCAGTAGTGGAAGCGACAGACTAGCGGGAGAAGGAAACGAGCAGTACTTC.